This entry concerns a single T cell receptor beta chain. The data were obtained in a study of blood T cell repertoires in COVID-19. Libraries were prepared by immunoSEQ multiplex PCR; TCRdb keeps only in-frame clonotypes and omits some of them. The table has 270,000 or so clones, approximately 91% seen once. This CDR3 comprises 16 residues. Trimming at V came to 8 bases and at J to 2 bases, leaving 9 bases not matched to a gene. CDR1 is MDHEN and CDR2 is SYDVKM in the germline V gene. The sequence was obtained from a woman aged 40 to 50 with acute COVID-19. This chain uses TRBV28 with TRBJ2-6; 7 bases agree with TRBD1. The sequenced material came from PBMCs or T cells enriched from blood (not recorded which). The CDR3 reads CASGLLTGTGANVLTF. CDR3 sequence (DNA): TGTGCCAGCGGGCTTCTGACAGGGACTGGGGCCAACGTCCTGACTTTC. Supplemented by reference TRBV28 and TRBJ2-6, the full variable domain reads DVKVTQSSRYLVKRTGEKVFLECVQDMDHENMFWYRQDPGLGLRLIYFSYDVKMKEKGDIPEGYSVSREKKERFSLILESASTNQTSMYLCASGLLTGTGANVLTFGAGSRLTVL.